These T cell receptor beta chains were read from a single sample in a study of blood T cell repertoires in COVID-19. This table comes from immunoSEQ multiplex PCR, and its TCRdb copy is limited to in-frame clones, with some not included. The sample consists of 190,000 or so clones, more than 75% of them appearing once. Sequencing was carried out using peripheral blood. The receptors stem from a woman younger than 35 who had recovered from COVID-19. Each CDR3 is given with its conserved first and last residue. D genes are given only for firm matches.

V gene	J gene	D gene	CDR3 protein
TRBV7-2	TRBJ2-3	TRBD2	CASSLGLAGGRLGGTQYF
TRBV11-3	TRBJ1-1	.	CASAVGGADTEAFF
TRBV6-5	TRBJ1-3	TRBD1	CASRGDRGPGNTIYF
TRBV27	TRBJ2-7	TRBD2	CASSFQLAGETYEQYF
TRBV5-4	TRBJ2-1	TRBD2	CASRSTLAGGGKRYNEQFF
TRBV4-3	TRBJ2-4	.	CASSQGQELNIQYF
TRBV6-1	TRBJ1-2	TRBD1	CASSGTGTGGYQGYTF
TRBV19	TRBJ2-3	TRBD1	CASGRQGSTDTQYF
TRBV7-2	TRBJ1-3	TRBD1	CASSRRRQGSLYF
TRBV7-2	TRBJ2-2	TRBD1	CASTPDRGYNTGELFF
TRBV6-2/TRBV6-3	TRBJ2-5	.	CASSNGETQYF
TRBV11-2	TRBJ2-3	TRBD2	CASSRTSGGARDTQYF
TRBV7-2	TRBJ1-2	TRBD1	CASSLAGGGGYGYTF
TRBV6-2/TRBV6-3	TRBJ1-5	TRBD1	CASSPTGFNQPQHF
TRBV2	TRBJ1-1	.	CASSGEGGNTEAFF
TRBV9	TRBJ2-4	TRBD1	CASSIDTGTGSVIQYF
TRBV18	TRBJ2-1	TRBD2	CASSPVGEGFYNEQFF
TRBV2	TRBJ2-7	.	CASSRGHSYEQYF
TRBV11-2	TRBJ2-1	TRBD2	CASSLSGGAWNEQFF
TRBV10-3	TRBJ1-2	TRBD1	CAITLDRDGYTF
TRBV30	TRBJ2-3	.	CAWKGGSTDTQYF
TRBV2	TRBJ1-5	.	CASSFSDKTNQPQHF
TRBV3-1/TRBV3-2	TRBJ1-3	TRBD1	CASSPGQRYGNTIYF
TRBV24-1	TRBJ1-3	.	CATSDLWSGNTIYF
TRBV18	TRBJ2-2	.	CASSPLGQGGTGELFF
TRBV5-6	TRBJ2-2	TRBD2	CASSLLAGGSGELFF